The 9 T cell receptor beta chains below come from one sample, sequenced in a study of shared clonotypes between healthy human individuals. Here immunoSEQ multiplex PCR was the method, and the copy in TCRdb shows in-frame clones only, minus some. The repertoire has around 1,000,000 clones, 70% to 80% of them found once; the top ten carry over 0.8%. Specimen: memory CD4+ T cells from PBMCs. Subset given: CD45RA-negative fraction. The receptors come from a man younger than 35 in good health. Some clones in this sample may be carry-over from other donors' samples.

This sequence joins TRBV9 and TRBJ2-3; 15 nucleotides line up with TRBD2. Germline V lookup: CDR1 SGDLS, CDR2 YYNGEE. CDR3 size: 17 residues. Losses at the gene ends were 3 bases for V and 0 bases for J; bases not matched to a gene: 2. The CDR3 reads CASSAGLAGGSTDTQYF. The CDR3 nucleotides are TGTGCCAGCAGCGCCGGACTAGCGGGAGGGAGCACAGATACGCAGTATTTT.

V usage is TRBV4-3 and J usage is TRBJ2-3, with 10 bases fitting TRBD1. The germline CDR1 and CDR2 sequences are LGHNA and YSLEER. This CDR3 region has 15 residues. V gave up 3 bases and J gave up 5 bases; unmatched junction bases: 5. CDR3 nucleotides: TGCGCCAGCAGCCACGGGACAGGGGCGGGAGATACGCAGTATTTT. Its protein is CASSHGTGAGDTQYF.

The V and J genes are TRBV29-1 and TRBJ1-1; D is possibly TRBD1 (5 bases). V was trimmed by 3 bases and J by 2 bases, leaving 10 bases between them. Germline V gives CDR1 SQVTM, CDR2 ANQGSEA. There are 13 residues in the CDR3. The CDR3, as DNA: TGCAGCGTTGACCCCCAGGGAAACACTGAAGCTTTCTTT. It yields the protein CSVDPQGNTEAFF.

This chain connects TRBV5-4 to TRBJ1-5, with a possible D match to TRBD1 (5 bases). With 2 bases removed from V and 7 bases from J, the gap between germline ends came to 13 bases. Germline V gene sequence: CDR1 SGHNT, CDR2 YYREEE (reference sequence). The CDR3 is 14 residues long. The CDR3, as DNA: TGTGCCAGCAGCTTTCAGGGTTCGGAGCAGCCCCAGCATTTT. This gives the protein CASSFQGSEQPQHF.

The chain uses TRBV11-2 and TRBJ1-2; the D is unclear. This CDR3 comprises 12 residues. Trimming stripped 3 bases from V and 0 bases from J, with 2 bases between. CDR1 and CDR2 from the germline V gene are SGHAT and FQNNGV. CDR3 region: CASSLPNYGYTF. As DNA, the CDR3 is TGTGCCAGCAGCTTGCCTAACTATGGCTACACCTTC. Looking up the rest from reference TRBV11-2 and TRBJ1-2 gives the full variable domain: EAGVAQSPRYKIIEKRQSVAFWCNPISGHATLYWYQQILGQGPKLLIQFQNNGVVDDSQLPKDRFSAERLKGVDSTLKIQPAKLEDSAVYLCASSLPNYGYTFGSGTRLTVV.

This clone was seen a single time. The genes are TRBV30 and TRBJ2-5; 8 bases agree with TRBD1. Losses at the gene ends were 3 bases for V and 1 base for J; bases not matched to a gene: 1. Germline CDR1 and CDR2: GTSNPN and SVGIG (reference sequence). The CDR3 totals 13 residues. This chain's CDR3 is CAWSGQGQETQYF. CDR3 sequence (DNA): TGTGCCTGGAGCGGACAGGGCCAAGAGACCCAGTACTTC.

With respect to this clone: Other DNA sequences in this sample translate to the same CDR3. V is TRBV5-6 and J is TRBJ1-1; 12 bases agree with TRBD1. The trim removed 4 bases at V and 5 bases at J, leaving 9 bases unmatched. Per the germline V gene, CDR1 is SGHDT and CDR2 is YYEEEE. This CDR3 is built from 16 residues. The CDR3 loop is CASSAGTGGRGTEAFF. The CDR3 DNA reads TGTGCCAGCAGCGCGGGGACAGGGGGCCGTGGGACTGAAGCTTTCTTT.

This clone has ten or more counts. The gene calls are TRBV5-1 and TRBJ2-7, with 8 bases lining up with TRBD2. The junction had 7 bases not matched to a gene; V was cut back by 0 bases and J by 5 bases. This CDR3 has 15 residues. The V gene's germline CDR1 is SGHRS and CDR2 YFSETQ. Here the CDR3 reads CASSLVDGRADEQYF. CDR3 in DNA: TGCGCCAGCAGCTTGGTTGACGGGAGGGCCGACGAGCAGTACTTC.

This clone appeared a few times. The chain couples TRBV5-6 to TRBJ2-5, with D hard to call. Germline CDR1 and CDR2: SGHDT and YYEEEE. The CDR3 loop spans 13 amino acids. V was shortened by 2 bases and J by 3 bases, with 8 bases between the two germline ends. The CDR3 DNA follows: TGTGCCAGCAGCTTTGTAGGAGAAGAGACCCAGTACTTC. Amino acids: CASSFVGEETQYF.